The 32 T cell receptor beta chains below all came from one sample that was sequenced in a study of T cells in narcolepsy. The table came from immunoSEQ multiplex PCR; TCRdb's copy has only in-frame clones and leaves some out. The sample includes around 26,000 clones, around four fifths of them seen just once. The source material was CD45RA- memory CD4+ T cells from PBMCs. All receptors come from a human donor with narcolepsy.

On this clone itself: No conserved phenylalanine or tryptophan is present at the end of the CDR3, so a read error is the likely explanation. The chain couples TRBV28 to TRBJ1-5; D remains ambiguous. The CDR3 extends over 15 amino acids. CDR1 MDHEN and CDR2 SYDVKM come from the germline V gene. V lost 6 bases and J 1 base, leaving 13 bases between the germline ends. The CDR3 reads CASSDGRRSNQPQHS. The CDR3 nucleotides are TGTGCCAGCAGCGACGGACGGAGGAGCAATCAGCCCCAGCATTCT.

By share, this clone counts as medium-sized. V is TRBV6-1 and J is TRBJ2-7, with D unresolved. Germline values: CDR1 MNHNS, CDR2 SASEGT. This CDR3 spans 13 amino acids. Trimming shortened V by 8 bases and J by 6 bases, and 17 bases separated the two germline ends. The CDR3: CASRPPIQAEQYF. The DNA of the CDR3 is TGTGCCAGCCGACCCCCTATACAAGCCGAGCAGTACTTC.

The chain employs TRBV11-3 and TRBJ2-1; no reliable D call. This CDR3 contains 13 residues. The germline CDR1 and CDR2 sequences are SGHNT and YENEEA. V lost 2 bases and J 5 bases, leaving 7 bases between the germline ends. The chain's CDR3 is CASSLLAHNEQFF. The DNA of the CDR3 is TGTGCCAGCAGCTTATTAGCACACAATGAGCAGTTCTTC.

The chain joins TRBV7-8 to TRBJ1-1; D possibly corresponds to TRBD1 (5 bases). CDR3 length: 15 residues. Trimming removed 0 bases at V and 1 base at J, with 9 bases between. Germline lookup yields CDR1 SGHVS and CDR2 FQNEAQ. The DNA for the CDR3 is TGTGCCAGCAGCTTAGCCATTCAGGGGAACACTGAAGCTTTCTTT. It codes for CASSLAIQGNTEAFF.

The chain employs TRBV29-1 and TRBJ1-2, with 9 positions matching TRBD1. This CDR3 comprises 11 residues. Trimming removed 7 bases from V and 6 bases from J; junction bases left unmatched: 3. CDR1 is SQVTM and CDR2 is ANQGSEA in the germline V gene. The CDR3 DNA reads TGCAGCGCGGGACAGGGTAATGGCTACACCTTC. Translation gives CSAGQGNGYTF. The whole variable domain, remainder taken from reference TRBV29-1 and TRBJ1-2, is SAVISQKPSRDICQRGTSLTIQCQVDSQVTMMFWYRQQPGQSLTLIATANQGSEATYESGFVIDKFPISRPNLTFSTLTVSNMSPEDSSIYLCSAGQGNGYTFGSGTRLTVV.

V is TRBV6-1 and J is TRBJ1-3; TRBD1 aligns across 7 bases. The junction had 5 bases not matched to a gene; V was cut back by 1 base and J by 5 bases. Germline V gene data show CDR1 as MNHNS and CDR2 as SASEGT. The CDR3 spans 15 residues. The CDR3 region is CASSEDRGKRNTIYF. CDR3 coding DNA: TGTGCCAGCAGTGAAGACAGGGGAAAACGAAACACCATATATTTT.

The rearrangement uses TRBV11-3 and TRBJ2-3; D gene unclear. Germline V lookup: CDR1 SGHNT, CDR2 YENEEA. The V gene lost 1 base and the J gene lost 0 bases, with 8 bases spanning the gap. The CDR3 runs 15 residues. The CDR3 is CASSLGESSTDTQYF. The DNA for the CDR3 is TGTGCCAGCAGCTTAGGGGAATCTAGCACAGATACGCAGTATTTT.

This chain uses TRBV29-1 with TRBJ1-2; D may be TRBD1 (6 bases). Between the trimmed V and J ends, which lost 4 bases and 4 bases, there was a span of 13 bases. The CDR3 runs 13 residues. Germline V gene data show CDR1 as SQVTM and CDR2 as ANQGSEA. The CDR3 loop is CSVARDKVYGYTF. The CDR3 DNA reads as TGCAGCGTTGCCCGGGACAAAGTCTATGGCTACACCTTC.

V and J are TRBV6-1 and TRBJ2-2, with D maybe TRBD2 (6 bases). The CDR3 covers 15 residues. Germline V gene lookup returns CDR1 MNHNS and CDR2 SASEGT. Trimming cost V 5 bases and J 4 bases, with 14 bases left between them. CDR3 loop: CASSFRRAGTGELFF. CDR3 bases: TGTGCCAGCAGTTTCCGGAGGGCCGGCACCGGGGAGCTGTTTTTT.

The V call is TRBV19, the J call TRBJ2-7; TRBD1 matches at 9 bases. The trim removed 4 bases at V and 4 bases at J, leaving 5 bases unmatched. The germline gives CDR1 LNHDA, CDR2 SQIVND (reference sequence). The CDR3 covers 14 residues. This CDR3 is CASSTGTGNYEQYF. The DNA of the CDR3 is TGTGCCAGTAGTACCGGGACAGGGAATTACGAGCAGTACTTC.

The rearrangement uses TRBV7-2 and TRBJ1-5; TRBD1 is a possible D gene (5 bases). Looked up from germline, CDR1 is SGHTA and CDR2 is FQGNSA. The CDR3 runs 13 residues. Trimming pared 5 bases from V and 9 bases from J, leaving 14 bases between. The CDR3 spells CASSRDSHRPQHF. The CDR3 region has the DNA TGTGCCAGCAGCCGCGACAGTCATCGGCCCCAGCATTTT.

The chain links TRBV7-2 to TRBJ2-1; 12 nucleotides agree with TRBD2. This CDR3 comprises 14 residues. J lost 6 bases, V lost 5 bases, and 2 bases had no gene match. The germline V gene has CDR1 SGHTA and CDR2 FQGNSA. The CDR3 spells CASSQLAGGNEQFF. The CDR3 coding sequence is TGTGCCAGCAGCCAACTAGCGGGAGGCAATGAGCAGTTCTTC. The full variable domain, completed using reference TRBV7-2 and TRBJ2-1, is GAGVSQSPSNKVTEKGKDVELRCDPISGHTALYWYRQSLGQGLEFLIYFQGNSAPDKSGLPSDRFSAERTGGSVSTLTIQRTQQEDSAVYLCASSQLAGGNEQFFGPGTRLTVL.

The chain carries TRBV5-6 and TRBJ2-2, with 8 bases aligning to TRBD2. Germline V lookup: CDR1 SGHDT, CDR2 YYEEEE. The V gene end was trimmed by 4 bases and the J gene end by 5 bases; junction bases not matched to a gene: 7. The CDR3 length is 15 residues. The CDR3, as DNA: TGTGCCAGCAGCCGGAGCGGGAGCAGGACCGGGGAGCTGTTTTTT. Translated: CASSRSGSRTGELFF.

The chain employs TRBV7-8 and TRBJ2-1; 7 bases align to TRBD2. V shed 2 bases, J shed 8 bases, and the junction held 6 bases outside the gene matches. Germline CDR1 is SGHVS and CDR2 is FQNEAQ. CDR3 size: 14 residues. CDR3 sequence: CASSLSLASHEQFF. DNA for the CDR3: TGTGCCAGCAGCTTATCACTAGCGTCCCATGAGCAGTTCTTC.

This chain connects TRBV6-1 to TRBJ2-7; D is possibly TRBD1 (5 bases). Trimming pared 6 bases from V and 0 bases from J, leaving 12 bases between. Germline loops: CDR1 MNHNS, CDR2 SASEGT. The CDR3 has 14 residues. DNA for the CDR3: TGTGCCAGCAGCAGCACAGGTAACTCCTACGAGCAGTACTTC. This translates into CASSSTGNSYEQYF.

The rearrangement links TRBV28 to TRBJ1-4, with a possible D match to TRBD1 (6 bases). This CDR3 spans 14 amino acids. Trimming removed 10 bases from V and 3 bases from J, with 15 bases in between. In germline, CDR1 is MDHEN, CDR2 SYDVKM. CDR3 sequence: CATAVGGPNEKLFF. The CDR3 coding sequence is TGTGCCACCGCCGTAGGGGGTCCTAATGAAAAACTGTTTTTT.

The chain carries TRBV18 and TRBJ1-2; D is undetermined. The CDR3 covers 15 residues. V dropped 4 bases and J dropped 3 bases, with 15 bases sitting between them. The germline gives CDR1 KGHSH, CDR2 LQKENI. CDR3 bases: TGTGCCAGCTCACACGACCCACTTGGCGACTATGGCTACACCTTC. Translating gives CASSHDPLGDYGYTF.

The CDR3 spells CASSGGGNEQYF. DNA for the CDR3: TGTGCCAGCAGTGGGGGAGGCAACGAGCAGTACTTC. V usage is TRBV25-1 and J usage is TRBJ2-7; weak D call: TRBD2 (6 bases). V was cut by 4 bases and J by 5 bases, with 9 bases left in between. The CDR3 length is 12 residues. Looked up from germline, CDR1 is MGHDK and CDR2 is SYGVNS.

This clone was observed a single time. The CDR3, as DNA: TGTGCCAGTAGATCTTTACAGAATTCTAGAAATCAGCCCCAGCATTTT. Protein sequence: CASRSLQNSRNQPQHF. The chain combines TRBV19 with TRBJ1-5, with unresolved D. Per the germline V gene, CDR1 is LNHDA and CDR2 is SQIVND (reference sequence). This CDR3 comprises 16 residues. V dropped 6 bases and J dropped 4 bases, with 19 bases sitting between them.

This chain links TRBV7-9 with TRBJ1-1; D unresolved. Per germline, CDR1 SEHNR and CDR2 FQNEAQ (reference sequence). V lost 3 bases and J lost 5, with 10 bases in between. This CDR3 has 13 residues. The CDR3 sequence is CASSLSTATEAFF. In nucleotides, the CDR3 is TGTGCCAGCAGCTTGAGCACAGCAACTGAAGCTTTCTTT. Drawing the rest from reference TRBV7-9 and TRBJ1-1, the complete variable domain is DTGVSQNPRHKITKRGQNVTFRCDPISEHNRLYWYRQTLGQGPEFLTYFQNEAQLEKSRLLSDRFSAERPKGSFSTLEIQRTEQGDSAMYLCASSLSTATEAFFGQGTRLTVV.

The chain carries TRBV12-5 and TRBJ2-2; possible D gene TRBD1, 5 bases. This CDR3 has 14 residues. Per germline, CDR1 LGHNT and CDR2 FRNRAP. Trimming shortened V by 5 bases and J by 4 bases, and 11 bases separated the two germline ends. The CDR3 spells CASGRDSPTGELFF. Here the CDR3 DNA reads TGTGCTAGTGGTCGCGACAGTCCCACCGGGGAGCTGTTTTTT.

The chain has TRBV2 and TRBJ2-7; D ambiguous. This CDR3 spans 14 amino acids. Trimming stripped 7 bases from V and 3 bases from J, with 16 bases between. Germline CDR1 is SNHLY and CDR2 is FYNNEI. In DNA, the CDR3 is TGTGCCAGCAAACAACGAGCTGGTTTCTACGAGCAGTACTTC. It translates to CASKQRAGFYEQYF.

The rearrangement uses TRBV7-2 and TRBJ1-2; possibly TRBD1 for D (5 bases). The germline V gene encodes CDR1 SGHTA and CDR2 FQGNSA. The CDR3 is 14 amino acids. V lost 5 bases, J lost 3 bases, and 13 bases lay in between. The DNA for the CDR3 is TGTGCCAGCAGCGTCGGGACGGAGTACTATGGCTACACCTTC. It encodes CASSVGTEYYGYTF. Supplemented by reference TRBV7-2 and TRBJ1-2, the full variable domain reads GAGVSQSPSNKVTEKGKDVELRCDPISGHTALYWYRQSLGQGLEFLIYFQGNSAPDKSGLPSDRFSAERTGGSVSTLTIQRTQQEDSAVYLCASSVGTEYYGYTFGSGTRLTVV.

This clone has just one count. CDR3 bases: TGTGCCAGCAGCCGGGACAGGACGACAGATACGCAGTATTTT. Translation: CASSRDRTTDTQYF. The V and J genes are TRBV7-2 and TRBJ2-3; 8 bases match TRBD1. V lost 5 bases and J lost 3; bases outside the gene matches: 4. The CDR3 loop spans 14 amino acids. The germline V gene encodes CDR1 SGHTA and CDR2 FQGNSA.

V gene TRBV11-2 combines with J gene TRBJ1-1; D ambiguous. This CDR3 comprises 11 residues. Germline values: CDR1 SGHAT, CDR2 FQNNGV. V shed 3 bases and J shed 4 bases, with 3 bases lying between them. The DNA for the CDR3 is TGTGCCAGCAGCTTGTCCACTGAAGCTTTCTTT. Its protein is CASSLSTEAFF.

The CDR3 sequence: CASSITASGNEQFF. The CDR3 nucleotides read TGTGCCAGTAGTATAACGGCTAGCGGGAATGAGCAGTTCTTC. The gene calls are TRBV19 and TRBJ2-1; 8 nucleotides agree with TRBD2. CDR3 length: 14 amino acids. V trimming: 2 bases; J trimming: 7 bases; junction bases outside the gene matches: 4. Germline V lookup: CDR1 LNHDA, CDR2 SQIVND (reference sequence).

This clone has only a few counts. This sequence joins TRBV28 and TRBJ2-1; D is undetermined. CDR3 length equals 13 residues. The ends were cut back, 3 bases at V and 0 bases at J, with 3 bases in the middle. Per the germline V gene, CDR1 is MDHEN and CDR2 is SYDVKM. CDR3 residues: CASSLYSYNEQFF. For the CDR3, the DNA is TGTGCCAGCAGTTTGTACTCCTACAATGAGCAGTTCTTC.

V and J are TRBV7-2 and TRBJ1-4, with D perhaps TRBD1 (6 bases). Per the germline V gene, CDR1 is SGHTA and CDR2 is FQGNSA. V shed 5 bases and J shed 2 bases, with 15 bases lying between them. CDR3 length: 16 amino acids. The CDR3 DNA follows: TGTGCCAGCAGCACGGGAACAGGGCGCACTAATGAAAAACTGTTTTTT. It is translated as CASSTGTGRTNEKLFF.

The chain employs TRBV15 and TRBJ1-5; D remains unclear. Germline V lookup: CDR1 LNHNV, CDR2 YYDKDF (reference sequence). The length of the CDR3 is 14 residues. V was cut by 1 base and J by 11 bases, with 15 bases left in between. CDR3 in amino acids: CATSRAVGETAQHF. In DNA, the CDR3 is TGTGCCACCAGCAGAGCTGTTGGGGAGACGGCCCAGCATTTT.

V gene TRBV11-2 combines with J gene TRBJ1-2, with 8 bases lining up with TRBD1. There are 13 residues in the CDR3. The germline CDR1 and CDR2 sequences are SGHAT and FQNNGV. Losses at the gene ends were 5 bases for V and 8 bases for J; bases not matched to a gene: 7. In DNA, the CDR3 is TGTGCCAGCAGCCTCCAGGGGGCTGGGGGCTACACCTTC. It codes for CASSLQGAGGYTF. Based on the CDR3 plus reference TRBV11-2 and TRBJ1-2, the full variable domain is EAGVAQSPRYKIIEKRQSVAFWCNPISGHATLYWYQQILGQGPKLLIQFQNNGVVDDSQLPKDRFSAERLKGVDSTLKIQPAKLEDSAVYLCASSLQGAGGYTFGSGTRLTVV.

The rearrangement joins TRBV4-2 to TRBJ1-4; 9 bases align to TRBD1. V lost 3 bases to trimming and J lost 10 bases; unmatched junction nucleotides: 9. The CDR3 is 15 amino acids. CDR1 is LGHNA, CDR2 YNFKEQ, per germline. CDR3 sequence: CASSQGGQGRGKLFF. Written as DNA, the CDR3 is TGTGCCAGCAGCCAGGGGGGACAGGGTCGTGGAAAACTGTTTTTT.

This chain connects TRBV19 to TRBJ1-3; D possibly corresponds to TRBD1 (6 bases). There are 14 residues in the CDR3. Germline-derived CDR1 and CDR2 are LNHDA and SQIVND (reference sequence). V gave up 11 bases and J gave up 2 bases, with 16 bases separating them. The CDR3 loop is CASQKGTPGNTIYF. CDR3 sequence (DNA): TGTGCCTCTCAAAAAGGGACACCTGGAAACACCATATATTTT.